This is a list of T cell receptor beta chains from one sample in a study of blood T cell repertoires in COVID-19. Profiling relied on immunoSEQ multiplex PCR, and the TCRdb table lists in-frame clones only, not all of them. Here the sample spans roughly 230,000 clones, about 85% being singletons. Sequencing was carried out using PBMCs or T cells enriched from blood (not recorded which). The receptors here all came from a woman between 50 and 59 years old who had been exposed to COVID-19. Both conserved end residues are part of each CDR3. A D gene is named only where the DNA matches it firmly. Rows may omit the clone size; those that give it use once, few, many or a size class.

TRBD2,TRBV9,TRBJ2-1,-,CASSAGLAGTFNEQFF,TGTGCCAGCAGCGCAGGACTAGCGGGGACTTTCAATGAGCAGTTCTTC
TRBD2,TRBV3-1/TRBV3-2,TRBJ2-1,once,CASSQRGTNEQFF,TGTGCCAGCAGCCAGCGGGGGACCAATGAGCAGTTCTTC
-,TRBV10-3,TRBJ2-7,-,CAISEVRGQSYEQYF,TGTGCCATCAGTGAGGTGCGGGGGCAATCCTACGAGCAGTACTTC
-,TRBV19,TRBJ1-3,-,CASSLMRTGNTIYF,TGTGCCAGCAGCCTCATGAGGACTGGAAACACCATATATTTT
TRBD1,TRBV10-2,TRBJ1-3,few,CATSTGEGNTIYF,TGCGCCACTTCGACAGGGGAAGGAAACACCATATATTTT
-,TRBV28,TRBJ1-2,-,CASTLYPLQGGGYTF,TGTGCCAGCACCCTTTATCCCCTCCAGGGCGGTGGCTACACCTTC
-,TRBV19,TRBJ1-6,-,CASSRPGLYSPLHF,TGTGCCAGTAGTCGGCCGGGACTATATTCACCCCTCCACTTT
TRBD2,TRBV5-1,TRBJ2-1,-,CASSLSGVSYNEQFF,TGCGCCAGCAGTCTGAGCGGGGTATCCTACAATGAGCAGTTCTTC
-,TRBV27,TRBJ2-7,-,CASSPRNGAGRYEQYF,TGTGCCAGCAGTCCCCGAAACGGGGCGGGGCGTTACGAGCAGTACTTC
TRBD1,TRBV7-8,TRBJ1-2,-,CASSSGTGALYGYTF,TGTGCCAGCAGCTCCGGGACAGGAGCCTTATATGGCTACACCTTC
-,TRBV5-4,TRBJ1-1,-,CASLGGTEAFF,TGTGCCAGCTTGGGAGGGACTGAAGCTTTCTTT
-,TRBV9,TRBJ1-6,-,CASSVDAGSPLHF,TGTGCCAGCAGCGTAGATGCGGGATCACCCCTCCACTTT